This T cell receptor (beta chain) was recovered during a study of T cell responses to AZD1222 COVID-19 vaccine. This clone has a handful of counts. The antigen remains undetermined. General study findings and limits: None of the repertoires were sampled until the peak T cell response had passed. CD4 TCRs covered the whole spike, strongest at regions 160-218 and 743-854. Baseline seropositivity characterized only six AZD1222 recipients. Increases in Spike-specific TCR breadth and depth were seen after two AZD1222 doses.

Sequencing used immunoSEQ multiplex PCR; TCRdb keeps in-frame clones, though not all of them. Among 90,000 to 120,000 clones listed, about 86% were seen once. Source: peripheral blood, taken on day 0 of AZD1222 vaccination. The source of this sequence is an adult in good health.

CDR3 DNA: TGCAGTGCTAGTACAGGGTTTGGGGCTGGCTACACCTTC. This translates into CSASTGFGAGYTF. The chain has TRBV20-1 and TRBJ1-2, with a possible D match to TRBD1 (6 bases). V dropped 3 bases and J dropped 7 bases, with 15 bases sitting between them. Germline CDR1 is DFQATT and CDR2 is SNEGSKA (reference sequence). This CDR3 has 13 residues.